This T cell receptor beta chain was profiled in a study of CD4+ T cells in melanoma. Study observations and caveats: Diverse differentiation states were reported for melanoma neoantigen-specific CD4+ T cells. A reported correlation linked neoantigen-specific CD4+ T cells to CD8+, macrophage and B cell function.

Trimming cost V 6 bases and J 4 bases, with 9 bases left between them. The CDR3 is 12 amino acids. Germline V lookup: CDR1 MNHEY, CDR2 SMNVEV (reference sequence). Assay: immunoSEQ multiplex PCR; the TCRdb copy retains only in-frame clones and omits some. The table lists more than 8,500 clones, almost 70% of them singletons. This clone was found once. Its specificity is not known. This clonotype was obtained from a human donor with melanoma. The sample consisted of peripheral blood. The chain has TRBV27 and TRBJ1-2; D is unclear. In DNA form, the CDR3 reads TGTGCCAGCAGGTCCTGGGCCTATGGCTACACCTTC. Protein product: CASRSWAYGYTF.